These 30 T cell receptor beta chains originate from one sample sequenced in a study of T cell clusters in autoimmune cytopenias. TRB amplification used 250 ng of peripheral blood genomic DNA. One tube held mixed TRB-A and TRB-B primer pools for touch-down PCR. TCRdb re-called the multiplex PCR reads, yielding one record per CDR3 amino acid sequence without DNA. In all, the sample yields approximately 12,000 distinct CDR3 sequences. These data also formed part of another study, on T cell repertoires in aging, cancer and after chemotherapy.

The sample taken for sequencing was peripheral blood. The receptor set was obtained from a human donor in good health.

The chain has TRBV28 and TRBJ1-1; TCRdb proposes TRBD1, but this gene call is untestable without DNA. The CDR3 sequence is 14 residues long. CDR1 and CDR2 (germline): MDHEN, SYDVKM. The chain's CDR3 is CASIITGGNTEAFF.

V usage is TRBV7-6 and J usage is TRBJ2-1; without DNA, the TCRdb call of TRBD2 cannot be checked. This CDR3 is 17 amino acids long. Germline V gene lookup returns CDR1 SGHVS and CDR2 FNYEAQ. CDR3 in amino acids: CASSPAHRDLVNNEQFF.

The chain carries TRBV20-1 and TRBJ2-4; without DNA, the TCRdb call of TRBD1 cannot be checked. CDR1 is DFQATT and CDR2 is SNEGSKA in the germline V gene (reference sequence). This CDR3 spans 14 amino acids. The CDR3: CSAQDSGGQNIQYF.

CDR3 sequence reads: CASSPSVLEEQYF. V gene TRBV5-5 combines with J gene TRBJ2-7; the D call of TRBD2 rests on TCRdb alone, since no DNA is present to check it. The CDR3 spans 13 residues. Germline CDR1 is SGHKS and CDR2 is YYEKEE (reference sequence).

CDR3 residues: CASSFLDKTYEQFF. This chain uses TRBV6-2 or TRBV6-3 with TRBJ2-1; absent DNA, TCRdb's TRBD1 call cannot be checked. In germline, CDR1 is MNHEY, CDR2 SVGEGT. The CDR3 contains 14 residues.

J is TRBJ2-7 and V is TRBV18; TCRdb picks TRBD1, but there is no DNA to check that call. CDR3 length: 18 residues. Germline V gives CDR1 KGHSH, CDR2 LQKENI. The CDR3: CASSPTGTGGVLVYEQYF.

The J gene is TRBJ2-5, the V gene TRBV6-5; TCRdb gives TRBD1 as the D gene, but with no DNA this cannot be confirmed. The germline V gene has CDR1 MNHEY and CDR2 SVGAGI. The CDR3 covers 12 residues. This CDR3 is CASSLGDETQYF.

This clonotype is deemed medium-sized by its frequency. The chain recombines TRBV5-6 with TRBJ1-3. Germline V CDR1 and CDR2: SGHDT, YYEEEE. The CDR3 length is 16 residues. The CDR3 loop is CASSLPRGPAGNTIYF.

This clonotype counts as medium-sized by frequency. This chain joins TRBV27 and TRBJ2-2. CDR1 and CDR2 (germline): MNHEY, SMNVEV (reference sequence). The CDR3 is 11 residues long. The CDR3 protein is CASSNTGELFF.

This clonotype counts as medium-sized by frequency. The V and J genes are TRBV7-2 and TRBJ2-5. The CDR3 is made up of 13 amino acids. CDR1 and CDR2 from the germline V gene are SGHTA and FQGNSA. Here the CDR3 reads CASSRSMEETQYF.

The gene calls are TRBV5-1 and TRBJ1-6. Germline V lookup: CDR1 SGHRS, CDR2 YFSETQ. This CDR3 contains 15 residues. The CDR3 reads CASSLRGIHNSPLHF.

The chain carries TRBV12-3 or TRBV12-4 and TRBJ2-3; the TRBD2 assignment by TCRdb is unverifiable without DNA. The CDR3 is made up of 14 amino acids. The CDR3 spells CASSFGGRTDTQYF.

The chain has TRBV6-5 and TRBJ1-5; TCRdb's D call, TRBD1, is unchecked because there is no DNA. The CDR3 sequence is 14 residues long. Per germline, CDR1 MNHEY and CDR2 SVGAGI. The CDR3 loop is CASRTGESNQPQHF.

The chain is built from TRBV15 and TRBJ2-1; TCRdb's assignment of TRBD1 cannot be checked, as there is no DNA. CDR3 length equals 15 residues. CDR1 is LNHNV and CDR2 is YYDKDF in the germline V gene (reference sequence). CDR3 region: CATSSRDRGLVEQFF.

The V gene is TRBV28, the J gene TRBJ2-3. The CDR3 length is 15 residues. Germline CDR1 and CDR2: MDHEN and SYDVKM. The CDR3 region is CASRGLDGYRDTQYF.

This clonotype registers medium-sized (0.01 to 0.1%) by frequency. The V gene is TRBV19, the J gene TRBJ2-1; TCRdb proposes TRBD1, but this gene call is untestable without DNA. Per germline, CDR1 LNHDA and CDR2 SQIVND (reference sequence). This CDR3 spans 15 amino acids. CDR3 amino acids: CASSTRQYSYNEQFF.

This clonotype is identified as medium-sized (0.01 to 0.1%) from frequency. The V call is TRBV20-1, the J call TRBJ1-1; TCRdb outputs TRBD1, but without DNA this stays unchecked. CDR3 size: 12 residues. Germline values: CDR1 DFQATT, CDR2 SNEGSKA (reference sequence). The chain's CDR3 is CSARTGNTEAFF.

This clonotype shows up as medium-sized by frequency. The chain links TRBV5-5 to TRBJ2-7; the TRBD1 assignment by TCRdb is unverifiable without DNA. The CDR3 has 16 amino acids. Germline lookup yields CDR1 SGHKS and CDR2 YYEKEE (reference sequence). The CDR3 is CASSRDPGGGSYEQYF.

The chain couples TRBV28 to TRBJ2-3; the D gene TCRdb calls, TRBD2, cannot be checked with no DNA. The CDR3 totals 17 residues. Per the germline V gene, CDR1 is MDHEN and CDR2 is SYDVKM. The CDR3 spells CASSLDGTSGLTDTQYF.

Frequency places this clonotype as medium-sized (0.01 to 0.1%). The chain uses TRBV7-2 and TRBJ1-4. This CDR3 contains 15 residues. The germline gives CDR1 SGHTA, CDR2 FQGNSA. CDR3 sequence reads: CASSLGQFPNEKLFF.

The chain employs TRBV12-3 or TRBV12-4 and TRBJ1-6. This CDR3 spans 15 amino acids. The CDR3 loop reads CASSPGGGRDSPLHF.

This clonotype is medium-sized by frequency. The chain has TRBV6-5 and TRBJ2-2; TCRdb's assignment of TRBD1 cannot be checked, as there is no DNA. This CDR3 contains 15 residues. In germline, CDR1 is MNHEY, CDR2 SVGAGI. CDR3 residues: CASSYMTGAAGELFF.

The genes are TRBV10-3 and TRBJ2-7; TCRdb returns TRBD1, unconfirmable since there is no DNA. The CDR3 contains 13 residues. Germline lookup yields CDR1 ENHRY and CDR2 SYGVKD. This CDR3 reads CAISDTGSYEQYF.

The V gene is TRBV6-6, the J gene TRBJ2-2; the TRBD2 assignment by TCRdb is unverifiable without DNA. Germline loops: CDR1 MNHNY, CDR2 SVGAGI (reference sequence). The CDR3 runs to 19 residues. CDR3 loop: CASSDPAGLAGGRVGELFF.

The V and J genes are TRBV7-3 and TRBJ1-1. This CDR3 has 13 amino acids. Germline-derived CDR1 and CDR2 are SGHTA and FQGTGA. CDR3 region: CASSFDLNTEAFF.

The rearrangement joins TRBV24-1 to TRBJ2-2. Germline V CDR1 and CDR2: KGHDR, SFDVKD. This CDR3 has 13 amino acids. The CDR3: CATSDLVTGELFF.

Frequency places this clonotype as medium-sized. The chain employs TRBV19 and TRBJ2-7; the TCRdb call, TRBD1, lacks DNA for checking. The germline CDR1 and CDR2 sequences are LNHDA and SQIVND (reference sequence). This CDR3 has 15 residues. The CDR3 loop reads CASSIEDWTGGEQYF.

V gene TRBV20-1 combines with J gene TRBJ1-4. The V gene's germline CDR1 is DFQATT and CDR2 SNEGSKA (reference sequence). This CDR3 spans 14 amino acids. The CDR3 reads CSAITWGTNEKLFF.

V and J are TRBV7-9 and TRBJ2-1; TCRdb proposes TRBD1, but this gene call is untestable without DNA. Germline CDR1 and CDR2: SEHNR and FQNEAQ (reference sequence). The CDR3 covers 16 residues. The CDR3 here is CASSSGQGASYNEQFF.

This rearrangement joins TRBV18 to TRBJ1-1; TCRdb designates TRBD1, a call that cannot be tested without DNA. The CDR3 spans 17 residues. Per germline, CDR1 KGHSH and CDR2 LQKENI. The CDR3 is CASSPMTGLELNTEAFF.